The 26 T cell receptor beta chains below come from one sample, sequenced in a study of Graves' ophthalmopathy and Graves' hyperthyroidism. RNA transcripts served as template for amplifying TCR beta CDR3 sequences. HTBI-primed RT-PCR formed the first round, and a multiplex PCR formed the second. TCRdb reprocessed the multiplex PCR reads via MiXCR and lists one record per CDR3 protein. The sample has 150,000 or so distinct CDR3 sequences, around two fifths seen once. Sequences were obtained from peripheral blood. The receptors shown here come from a woman aged 35 to 49 with Graves' ophthalmopathy.

This clonotype was detected many times. The chain combines TRBV6-5 with TRBJ2-2; the D gene is possibly TRBD1 (5 bases). V lost 4 bases and J lost 4, with 19 bases in between. Germline CDR1 and CDR2: MNHEY and SVGAGI. This CDR3 comprises 17 residues. The CDR3 nucleotides read TGTGCCAGCAGTTCCCAATCAGACAGCCGGGTCACCGGGGAGCTGTTTTTT. It is translated as CASSSQSDSRVTGELFF.

The rearrangement links TRBV6-5 to TRBJ2-2; D gene uncertain. The germline gives CDR1 MNHEY, CDR2 SVGAGI. The V end lost 4 bases, the J end lost 0 bases, and 6 bases lay between the germline ends. The CDR3 sequence is 14 residues long. The CDR3 loop is CASSFTANTGELFF. DNA for the CDR3: TGTGCCAGCAGTTTCACTGCGAACACCGGGGAGCTGTTTTTT.

This clonotype came up many times. The CDR3 loop is CASSDREDFQETQYF. CDR3 coding DNA: TGTGCCAGCAGCGATCGCGAGGACTTCCAAGAGACCCAGTACTTC. This chain joins TRBV7-8 and TRBJ2-5; tentative D call: TRBD2 (5 bases). The CDR3 sequence is 15 residues long. Germline CDR1 is SGHVS and CDR2 is FQNEAQ. Trimming stripped 5 bases from V and 1 base from J, with 14 bases between.

This chain links TRBV7-8 with TRBJ2-7; 10 bases fit TRBD1. Germline CDR1 reads SGHVS; CDR2 reads FQNEAQ. The CDR3 extends over 15 amino acids. V lost 2 bases and J lost 4; bases outside the gene matches: 5. The CDR3 sequence is CASSLRTGGLYEQYF. CDR3 coding DNA: TGTGCCAGCAGCTTACGGACAGGGGGTTTGTACGAGCAGTACTTC.

V is TRBV6-1 and J is TRBJ1-1; TRBD1 is a possible D gene (5 bases). The germline CDR1 and CDR2 sequences are MNHNS and SASEGT. Deletions cut 3 bases from V and 4 bases from J, with 12 bases between. This CDR3 is 14 amino acids long. The CDR3 reads CASSDSGGGTEAFF. The CDR3 nucleotides read TGTGCCAGCAGTGACAGCGGGGGGGGCACTGAAGCTTTCTTT.

The chain is built from TRBV28 and TRBJ1-1, with no clear D. This CDR3 has 14 residues. Trimming cost V 6 bases and J 1 base, with 12 bases left between them. Germline V gives CDR1 MDHEN, CDR2 SYDVKM. DNA of the CDR3: TGTGCCAGCAGGGAACCCACAAGGAACACTGAAGCTTTCTTT. This codes for CASREPTRNTEAFF.

This clonotype was counted many times. V usage is TRBV28 and J usage is TRBJ2-5; D unclear. The germline V gene encodes CDR1 MDHEN and CDR2 SYDVKM. Trimming removed 5 bases at V and 6 bases at J, with 10 bases between. This CDR3 region has 12 residues. The CDR3 reads CASSPGPQTQYF. The CDR3 DNA sequence: TGTGCCAGCAGTCCCGGACCTCAGACCCAGTACTTC.

This clonotype came up a few times. V usage is TRBV12-3 or TRBV12-4 and J usage is TRBJ2-5, with D tentatively TRBD1 (6 bases). Deletions cut 6 bases from V and 1 base from J, with 9 bases between. The CDR3 is made up of 13 amino acids. The CDR3, as DNA: TGTGCCAGCAGCCGACAGGCCCAAGAGACCCAGTACTTC. Its protein product is CASSRQAQETQYF.

This clonotype has a count of ten or more. V usage is TRBV18 and J usage is TRBJ1-2; 8 positions agree with TRBD1. Germline-derived CDR1 and CDR2 are KGHSH and LQKENI. This CDR3 is 16 amino acids long. V lost 3 bases to trimming and J lost 5 bases; unmatched junction nucleotides: 11. The CDR3 here is CASSPTTGDLGYGYTF. The CDR3 DNA reads as TGTGCCAGCTCACCTACGACAGGGGACCTTGGGTATGGCTACACCTTC.

This clonotype was counted at least ten times. The chain joins TRBV6-5 to TRBJ1-5; the D gene is possibly TRBD1 (5 bases). V was trimmed by 2 bases and J by 9 bases, leaving 14 bases between them. The V gene's germline CDR1 is MNHEY and CDR2 SVGAGI. This CDR3 contains 14 residues. In DNA, the CDR3 is TGTGCCAGCAGTTACCGGCAGGGAAGGTTGCCCCAGCATTTT. Translation gives CASSYRQGRLPQHF.

The chain uses TRBV6-2 or TRBV6-3 and TRBJ2-7; D call uncertain. Germline V gene data show CDR1 as MNHEY and CDR2 as SVGEGT. Trimming cost V 0 bases and J 3 bases, with 9 bases left between them. This CDR3 has 14 residues. The DNA of the CDR3 is TGTGCCAGCAGTTACTCGGGCGTAAACTACGAGCAGTACTTC. Translated, it gives CASSYSGVNYEQYF.

The chain employs TRBV11-2 and TRBJ2-7, with 10 bases aligning to TRBD2. CDR1 is SGHAT and CDR2 is FQNNGV in the germline V gene. CDR3 length equals 16 residues. V gave up 5 bases and J gave up 4 bases; unmatched junction bases: 11. Here the CDR3 reads CASSPLAGVSSYEQYF. The CDR3 DNA sequence: TGTGCCAGCAGCCCGCTAGCGGGAGTAAGTTCGTACGAGCAGTACTTC.

In the case of this clonotype: Its ends do not fully match the called genes, so a read error is possible. The chain couples TRBV6-1 to TRBJ1-1; D not certain. There are 13 residues in the CDR3. Germline V CDR1 and CDR2: MNHNS, SASEGT. This CDR3 reads CASSPGRDTEAFF. For the CDR3, the DNA is TGCGCCAGCAGCCCCGGCCGGGACACTGAAGCTTTCTTT.

The chain links TRBV6-5 to TRBJ1-1; unclear D gene. V gave up 2 bases and J gave up 0 bases, with 10 bases separating them. Germline CDR1 MNHEY, CDR2 SVGAGI. The CDR3 has 15 amino acids. This chain's CDR3 is CASSYRTRMNTEAFF. The CDR3 DNA is TGTGCCAGCAGTTACCGTACCCGGATGAACACTGAAGCTTTCTTT.

The table lists this clonotype with many counts. The V call is TRBV7-2, the J call TRBJ1-2; TRBD1 might be the D (5 bases). This CDR3 is built from 14 residues. Trimming took 1 base from V and 8 from J, leaving 14 bases between them. Per the germline V gene, CDR1 is SGHTA and CDR2 is FQGNSA. CDR3 loop: CASSLGRGEYGYTF. The DNA of the CDR3 is TGTGCCAGCAGCTTAGGTCGAGGGGAGTACGGCTACACCTTC.

This clonotype was seen many times. V usage is TRBV29-1 and J usage is TRBJ2-5; D is unclear. CDR3 length: 11 amino acids. V gave up 4 bases and J gave up 2 bases, with 5 bases separating them. Germline values: CDR1 SQVTM, CDR2 ANQGSEA. Here the CDR3 DNA reads TGCAGCGTTGGAGTGCAAGAGACCCAGTACTTC. Protein sequence: CSVGVQETQYF.

The rearrangement joins TRBV6-5 to TRBJ2-7; D gene unclear. The CDR3 extends over 13 amino acids. Trimming stripped 4 bases from V and 0 bases from J, with 7 bases between. Germline V gives CDR1 MNHEY, CDR2 SVGAGI. The CDR3 loop is CASSLRNSYEQYF. In nucleotides, the CDR3 is TGTGCCAGCAGTTTAAGAAACTCCTACGAGCAGTACTTC.

This clonotype was counted many times. The chain links TRBV12-3 or TRBV12-4 to TRBJ2-5; no definite D call. The V end lost 3 bases, the J end lost 1 base, and 12 bases lay between the germline ends. This CDR3 comprises 15 residues. CDR3 protein: CASSFSYLSQETQYF. In DNA, the CDR3 is TGTGCCAGCAGTTTCTCCTACTTAAGCCAAGAGACCCAGTACTTC.

The sample holds many counts of this clonotype. CDR3 residues: CASSSMGTLQETQYF. In nucleotides, the CDR3 is TGTGCCAGCAGCTCAATGGGGACACTACAAGAGACCCAGTACTTC. This chain connects TRBV7-2 to TRBJ2-5, with a weak D call TRBD1 (6 bases). This CDR3 is built from 15 residues. Germline V gene lookup returns CDR1 SGHTA and CDR2 FQGNSA. V lost 4 bases and J lost 2, with 14 bases in between.

This clonotype appeared many times. V usage is TRBV7-9 and J usage is TRBJ2-7; the match to TRBD1 covers 8 bases. The CDR3 loop spans 15 amino acids. CDR1 is SEHNR and CDR2 is FQNEAQ in the germline V gene (reference sequence). V was pared by 7 bases and J by 1 base, with 9 bases of the junction left unmatched. For the CDR3, the DNA is TGTGCCAGCACCACCTTGGGACAGGCTTCCTACGAGCAGTACTTC. Amino acid sequence: CASTTLGQASYEQYF.

V is TRBV2 and J is TRBJ2-5; 10 bases match TRBD2. The germline gives CDR1 SNHLY, CDR2 FYNNEI. The junction had 7 bases not matched to a gene; V was cut back by 6 bases and J by 6 bases. The CDR3 has 14 residues. The CDR3 here is CASRAGLARQTQYF. The CDR3 DNA reads as TGTGCCAGCAGAGCGGGACTAGCGAGGCAGACCCAGTACTTC.

This clonotype was found many times. V gene TRBV19 combines with J gene TRBJ1-2, with 8 bases that match TRBD1. The CDR3 sequence is 13 residues long. Per germline, CDR1 LNHDA and CDR2 SQIVND (reference sequence). V dropped 3 bases and J dropped 14; count of bases not matched to a gene: 11. CDR3 coding DNA: TGTGCCAGTAGTATCCCCGGGACAGGCGTGTGTACCTTC. Protein: CASSIPGTGVCTF.

The V and J genes are TRBV30 and TRBJ1-5; D is perhaps TRBD1 (5 bases). Germline V gene sequence: CDR1 GTSNPN, CDR2 SVGIG (reference sequence). The ends were cut back, 8 bases at V and 4 bases at J, with 15 bases in the middle. The CDR3 has 13 residues. CDR3 in amino acids: CAARGGSNQPQHF. The CDR3 bases are TGTGCCGCTCGGGGGGGATCAAATCAGCCCCAGCATTTT.

This chain joins TRBV6-1 and TRBJ1-6; no clear D. Per germline, CDR1 MNHNS and CDR2 SASEGT. The CDR3 loop spans 14 amino acids. Trimming left V 7 bases short and J 13 bases short, with 20 bases between. CDR3 sequence: CASIQSGPNLPLHF. The CDR3 DNA follows: TGTGCCAGCATTCAGAGCGGCCCCAACCTCCCCCTCCACTTT.

The chain is built from TRBV7-2 and TRBJ2-2; the match to TRBD1 covers 11 bases. The CDR3 length is 15 residues. Trimming removed 4 bases from V and 6 bases from J; junction bases left unmatched: 4. Germline V gene lookup returns CDR1 SGHTA and CDR2 FQGNSA. The CDR3 region is CASSSRTGGPGELFF. The CDR3 DNA reads TGTGCCAGCAGCTCAAGGACAGGGGGCCCCGGGGAGCTGTTTTTT.

The chain combines TRBV28 with TRBJ2-7; D remains ambiguous. Germline-derived CDR1 and CDR2 are MDHEN and SYDVKM. V lost 3 bases and J 2 bases, leaving 8 bases between the germline ends. The CDR3 length is 13 residues. The chain's CDR3 is CASSLVYTYEQYF. The CDR3 coding sequence is TGTGCCAGCAGTTTGGTTTATACCTACGAGCAGTACTTC. Full variable domain (remainder filled in from reference TRBV28 and TRBJ2-7): DVKVTQSSRYLVKRTGEKVFLECVQDMDHENMFWYRQDPGLGLRLIYFSYDVKMKEKGDIPEGYSVSREKKERFSLILESASTNQTSMYLCASSLVYTYEQYFGPGTRLTVT.